This TCR beta chain was captured in a study of blood T cell repertoires in COVID-19. The overall study: Material from acute and convalescent COVID-19 was sourced from the United States, Italy and Spain. Nucleic acid was either cDNA or gDNA, and it came from T cells, B-cell-depleted T cells, or PBMCs.

Original handling: The assay estimated nucleated cells by amplifying reference gene primers. Data came from immunoSEQ multiplex PCR; TCRdb stores just in-frame clones and leaves some out. V and J calls and clone size are given by that table; D and trimming were obtained from the DNA. The sample lists roughly 360,000 clones, over 65% occurring once. This CDR3 has 18 amino acids. Per the germline V gene, CDR1 is KGHSH and CDR2 is LQKENI. V lost 2 bases and J 0 bases, leaving 17 bases between the germline ends. The chain uses TRBV18 and TRBJ2-1, with TRBD2 as a possible D gene (5 bases). The TCR sequence derives from a human donor with acute or convalescent COVID-19. The donor label of this sample is uncertain. The specimen sequenced was peripheral blood. As DNA, the CDR3 is TGTGCCAGCTCACCAATTCGCCAGGACCGGGGCTCCTACAATGAGCAGTTCTTC. Its translation: CASSPIRQDRGSYNEQFF.